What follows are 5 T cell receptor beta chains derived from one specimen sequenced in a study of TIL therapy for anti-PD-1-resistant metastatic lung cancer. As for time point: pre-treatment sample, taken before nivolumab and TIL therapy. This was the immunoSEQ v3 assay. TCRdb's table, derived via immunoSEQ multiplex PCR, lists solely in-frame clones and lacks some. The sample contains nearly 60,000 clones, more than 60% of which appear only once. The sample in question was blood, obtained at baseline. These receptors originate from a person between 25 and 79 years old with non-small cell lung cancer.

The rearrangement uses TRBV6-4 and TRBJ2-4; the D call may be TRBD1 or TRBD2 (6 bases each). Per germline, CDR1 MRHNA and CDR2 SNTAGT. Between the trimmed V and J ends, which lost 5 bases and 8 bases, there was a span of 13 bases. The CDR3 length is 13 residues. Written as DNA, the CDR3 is TGTGCCAGCAGTCGACAGGAGGGAGACATTCAGTACTTC. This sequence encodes CASSRQEGDIQYF.

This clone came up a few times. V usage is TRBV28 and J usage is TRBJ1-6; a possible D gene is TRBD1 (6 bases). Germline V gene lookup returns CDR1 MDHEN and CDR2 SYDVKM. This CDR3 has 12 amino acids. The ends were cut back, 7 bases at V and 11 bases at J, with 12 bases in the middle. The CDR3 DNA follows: TGTGCCAGCAAGAAACAGGGTACACCCCTCCACTTT. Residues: CASKKQGTPLHF.

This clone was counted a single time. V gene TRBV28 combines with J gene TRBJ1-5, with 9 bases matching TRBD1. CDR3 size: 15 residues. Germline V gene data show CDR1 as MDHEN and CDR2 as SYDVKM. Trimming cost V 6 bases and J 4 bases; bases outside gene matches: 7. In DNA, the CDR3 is TGTGCCAGCAGAGAACTAGGGACAGGGAATCAGCCCCAGCATTTT. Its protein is CASRELGTGNQPQHF. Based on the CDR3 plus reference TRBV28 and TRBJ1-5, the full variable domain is DVKVTQSSRYLVKRTGEKVFLECVQDMDHENMFWYRQDPGLGLRLIYFSYDVKMKEKGDIPEGYSVSREKKERFSLILESASTNQTSMYLCASRELGTGNQPQHFGDGTRLSIL.

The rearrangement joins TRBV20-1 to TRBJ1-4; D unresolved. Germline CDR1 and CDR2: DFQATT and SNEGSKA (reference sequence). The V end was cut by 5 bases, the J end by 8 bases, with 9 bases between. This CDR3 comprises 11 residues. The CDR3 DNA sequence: TGCAGTGCTCAAAGACGCGAAAAACTGTTTTTT. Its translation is CSAQRREKLFF.

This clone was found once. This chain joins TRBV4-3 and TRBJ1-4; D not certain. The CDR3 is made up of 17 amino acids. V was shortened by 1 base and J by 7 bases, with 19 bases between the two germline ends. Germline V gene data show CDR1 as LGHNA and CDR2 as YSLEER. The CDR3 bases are TGCGCCAGCAGCCAAGGCCCCTTCCCGGGGTACCCTGAAAAACTGTTTTTT. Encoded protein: CASSQGPFPGYPEKLFF.